This section outlines one T cell receptor (beta chain) sequence together with its context. The antigen is undetermined. This record belongs to a study of T cell responses to AZD1222 COVID-19 vaccine. General observations from the study: Clonal diversity was possibly underestimated, and the donors were mostly white British, with more females.

This CDR3 has 15 residues. Trimming took off 2 bases at V and 0 bases at J, with 11 bases between the two ends. The germline CDR1 and CDR2 sequences are MDHEN and SYDVKM. Using immunoSEQ multiplex PCR, the repertoire was profiled, and TCRdb retains in-frame clones only, with some absent. The data hold under 200,000 clones, with around 90% observed a single time. Sequences were derived from peripheral blood, sampled on day 0 of AZD1222 vaccination. The chain links TRBV28 to TRBJ2-7, with D hard to call. This clonotype was sampled from an adult in good health. The CDR3 nucleotides read TGTGCCAGCAGTTTACAACGGGTAAGCTCCTACGAGCAGTACTTC. Translation: CASSLQRVSSYEQYF.